This is a list of T cell receptor beta chains from one sample in a study of neurological immune-mediated disorders. TCRdb reprocessed the 5' RACE reads with MiXCR, giving one entry per CDR3 protein. The repertoire holds 100,000 to 150,000 distinct CDR3 sequences, with approximately 3.2% as singletons. Specimen: PBMCs. The receptors shown here come from a woman aged 25 to 39 with multiple sclerosis. CDR3s include the opening cysteine and the closing phenylalanine or tryptophan. A D gene is named only where the DNA matches it firmly. Clone size is stated in some rows and not others, as once, few, many or a class when expanded.

abundance: many
j_gene: TRBJ1-5
d_gene: TRBD1
v_gene: TRBV20-1
CDR3nt: TGCAGTGCTAGAGGTGAACAGGGGGTGTTAGGAAATCAGCCCCAGCATTTT
CDR3aa: CSARGEQGVLGNQPQHF

abundance: many
j_gene: TRBJ2-1
d_gene: NA
v_gene: TRBV29-1
CDR3nt: TGCAGCGTTGACGGGCTAGTCAATGAGCAGTTCTTC
CDR3aa: CSVDGLVNEQFF

abundance: many
j_gene: TRBJ2-2
d_gene: NA
v_gene: TRBV7-9
CDR3nt: TGTGCCAGCAGCTCAGAAGCTACCGGGGAGCTGTTTTTT
CDR3aa: CASSSEATGELFF

abundance: many
j_gene: TRBJ2-2
d_gene: TRBD1
v_gene: TRBV27
CDR3nt: TGTGCCAGCCGTCCTAATACAGGGGGCACCGGGGAGCTGTTTTTT
CDR3aa: CASRPNTGGTGELFF

abundance: few
j_gene: TRBJ2-5
d_gene: TRBD2
v_gene: TRBV28
CDR3nt: TGTGCCAGCAGTCTAGCGGAGGAGGGGCACCATCAGACCCAGTACTTC
CDR3aa: CASSLAEEGHHQTQYF

abundance: many
j_gene: TRBJ2-1
d_gene: NA
v_gene: TRBV6-2/TRBV6-3
CDR3nt: TGTGCCAGCAGCTCAGTGCTAGCCAATGAGCAGTTCTTC
CDR3aa: CASSSVLANEQFF

abundance: many
j_gene: TRBJ1-1
d_gene: NA
v_gene: TRBV20-1
CDR3nt: TGCAGTGCTAGAGAGTGGTCGGGTCAGACTGAAGCTTTCTTT
CDR3aa: CSAREWSGQTEAFF

abundance: many
j_gene: TRBJ2-3
d_gene: NA
v_gene: TRBV12-3/TRBV12-4
CDR3nt: TGTGCCAGCAGTCCACAGCACCGAGGGGCAGATACGCAGTATTTT
CDR3aa: CASSPQHRGADTQYF

abundance: NA
j_gene: TRBJ2-1
d_gene: NA
v_gene: TRBV19
CDR3nt: TGTGCCAGTAGTATCTCCGGGAGAAGTCAAGGGGAGCAGTTCTTC
CDR3aa: CASSISGRSQGEQFF

abundance: many
j_gene: TRBJ1-2
d_gene: NA
v_gene: TRBV7-9
CDR3nt: TGTGCCATTACAAGGGCGGTAAACTCTTATGGCTACACCTTC
CDR3aa: CAITRAVNSYGYTF

abundance: many
j_gene: TRBJ2-7
d_gene: TRBD2
v_gene: TRBV10-3
CDR3nt: TGTGCCATCCGCTCGGGGGGAGGGACCTACGAGCAGTACTTC
CDR3aa: CAIRSGGGTYEQYF

abundance: many
j_gene: TRBJ2-1
d_gene: NA
v_gene: TRBV7-6
CDR3nt: TGTGCCAGCAGCCTGGGCGGCGGGGCCCCCCCCTACAATGAGCAGTTCTTC
CDR3aa: CASSLGGGAPPYNEQFF

abundance: NA
j_gene: TRBJ1-4
d_gene: NA
v_gene: TRBV29-1
CDR3nt: TGCAGCGTTGTCCTTCCCTATAATGAAAAACTGTTTTTT
CDR3aa: CSVVLPYNEKLFF

abundance: many
j_gene: TRBJ1-1
d_gene: NA
v_gene: TRBV15
CDR3nt: TGTGCCACCAGTATCCAGGGATTATGGGACACTGAAGCTTTCTTT
CDR3aa: CATSIQGLWDTEAFF

abundance: many
j_gene: TRBJ1-6
d_gene: TRBD1
v_gene: TRBV12-3/TRBV12-4
CDR3nt: TGTGCCAGCAGTTCAAGGACAGGGGTCAATGGGGACTCTTATAATTCACCCCTCCACTTT
CDR3aa: CASSSRTGVNGDSYNSPLHF

abundance: many
j_gene: TRBJ2-3
d_gene: TRBD1
v_gene: TRBV7-6
CDR3nt: TGTGCCAGCAGCCCCCTCAGCAGGGGGCGGGCCGCAGATACGCAGTATTTT
CDR3aa: CASSPLSRGRAADTQYF

abundance: few
j_gene: TRBJ1-1
d_gene: TRBD1
v_gene: TRBV5-1
CDR3nt: TGCGCCAGCAGCACCGGGACAGACAAGGTTTTCTTT
CDR3aa: CASSTGTDKVFF

abundance: many
j_gene: TRBJ2-7
d_gene: TRBD2
v_gene: TRBV7-2
CDR3nt: TGTGCCAGCAGCTCCACTAGCGGGATGAACTACGAGCAGTACTTC
CDR3aa: CASSSTSGMNYEQYF

abundance: many
j_gene: TRBJ1-6
d_gene: NA
v_gene: TRBV6-5
CDR3nt: TGTGCCAGCAGGCGGACAGCCCATTCACCCCTCCACTTT
CDR3aa: CASRRTAHSPLHF

abundance: many
j_gene: TRBJ1-3
d_gene: TRBD1
v_gene: TRBV6-6
CDR3nt: TGTGCCAGCAGCGACAGGGCCTCAGGAAACACCATATATTTT
CDR3aa: CASSDRASGNTIYF

abundance: many
j_gene: TRBJ1-2
d_gene: TRBD1
v_gene: TRBV6-2/TRBV6-3
CDR3nt: TGTGCCAGCAGTCCCGCCGGACAGGGAAGGCGGGGCTACACCTTC
CDR3aa: CASSPAGQGRRGYTF

abundance: many
j_gene: TRBJ2-5
d_gene: NA
v_gene: TRBV18
CDR3nt: TGTGCCAGCTCACCTAGACAAGAGACCCAGTACTTC
CDR3aa: CASSPRQETQYF

abundance: NA
j_gene: TRBJ1-1
d_gene: TRBD1
v_gene: TRBV7-2
CDR3nt: TGTGCCAGCAGCTCGATGACAGGGATCGACACTGAAGCTTTCTTT
CDR3aa: CASSSMTGIDTEAFF

abundance: many
j_gene: TRBJ2-3
d_gene: NA
v_gene: TRBV5-1
CDR3nt: TGCGCCAGCAGCCCCCGGGGACCGGCAAGCACAGATACGCAGTATTTT
CDR3aa: CASSPRGPASTDTQYF

abundance: many
j_gene: TRBJ2-7
d_gene: TRBD1
v_gene: TRBV29-1
CDR3nt: TGCAGCGGGAGGGACAGGGGGACCTACGAGCAGTACTTC
CDR3aa: CSGRDRGTYEQYF

abundance: many
j_gene: TRBJ1-1
d_gene: TRBD1
v_gene: TRBV12-3/TRBV12-4
CDR3nt: TGTGCCAGCAGTAGGGGACAGACTCGGGTCGAAGCTTTCTTT
CDR3aa: CASSRGQTRVEAFF

abundance: many
j_gene: TRBJ2-2
d_gene: NA
v_gene: TRBV10-3
CDR3nt: TGTGCCATCAGTGATTACGCACTAAGAGGCGGTTTCACCGGGGAGCTGTTTTTT
CDR3aa: CAISDYALRGGFTGELFF

abundance: many
j_gene: TRBJ2-7
d_gene: NA
v_gene: TRBV5-1
CDR3nt: TGCGCCAGCAGCTTCGATCCGGACCCGGGCGAGCAGTACTTC
CDR3aa: CASSFDPDPGEQYF

abundance: many
j_gene: TRBJ2-3
d_gene: TRBD2
v_gene: TRBV20-1
CDR3nt: TGCAGTGCTAGGCAGCGGGGGTTCACAGATACGCAGTATTTT
CDR3aa: CSARQRGFTDTQYF

abundance: many
j_gene: TRBJ2-1
d_gene: NA
v_gene: TRBV19
CDR3nt: TGTGCCAGTAGTATAGCGGACGCGCCAAATGAGCAGTTCTTC
CDR3aa: CASSIADAPNEQFF

abundance: few
j_gene: TRBJ1-6
d_gene: TRBD1
v_gene: TRBV6-1
CDR3nt: TGTGCCAGCAGTGTGGGCCGGGACAGATCGAATTCACCCCTCCACTTT
CDR3aa: CASSVGRDRSNSPLHF